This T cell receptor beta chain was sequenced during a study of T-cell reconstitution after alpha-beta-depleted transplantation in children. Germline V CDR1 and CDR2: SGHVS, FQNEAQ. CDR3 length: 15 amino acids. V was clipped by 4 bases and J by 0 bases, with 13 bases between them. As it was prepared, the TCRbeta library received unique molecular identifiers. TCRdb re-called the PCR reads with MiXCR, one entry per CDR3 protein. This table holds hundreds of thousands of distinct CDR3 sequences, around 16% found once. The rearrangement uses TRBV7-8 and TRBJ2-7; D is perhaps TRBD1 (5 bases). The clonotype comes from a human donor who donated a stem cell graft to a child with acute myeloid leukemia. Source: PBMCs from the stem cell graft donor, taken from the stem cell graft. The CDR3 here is CASSSRQLSSYEQYF. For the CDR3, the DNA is TGTGCCAGCAGCTCCCGACAGTTGAGCTCCTACGAGCAGTACTTC.